The 21 T cell receptor beta chains listed next were all sequenced from one sample in a study of vaccination and CD4 T cells after COVID-19. The Oncomine TCR Beta short-read assay was applied to DNA of cultured CD4+ T cells. TCRdb independently ran MiXCR on the PCR reads; one entry per CDR3 protein. The data show fewer than 25,000 distinct CDR3 sequences, with over 35% seen just once and around 20% held by the top ten. These receptors have no identified antigens. Treatment: approximately 11-day PBMC culture with coronavirus spike peptide pools or control peptides (ViraFEST assay). Here the sequenced sample was CD4+ T cells from blood, cultured in vitro, taken before SARS-CoV-2 vaccination. The receptors were gathered from a human donor who received a COVID-19 vaccine.

This chain joins TRBV30 and TRBJ2-5; a weak D match, TRBD2 (6 bases). The CDR3 runs 13 residues. Per the germline V gene, CDR1 is GTSNPN and CDR2 is SVGIG (reference sequence). V was pared by 0 bases and J by 5 bases, with 10 bases between. The CDR3 sequence is CAWSVLASETQYF. CDR3 DNA sequence: TGTGCCTGGAGTGTACTAGCCTCCGAGACCCAGTACTTC. Based on the CDR3 plus reference TRBV30 and TRBJ2-5, the full variable domain is SQTIHQWPATLVQPVGSPLSLECTVEGTSNPNLYWYRQAAGRGLQLLFYSVGIGQISSEVPQNLSASRPQDRQFILSSKKLLLSDSGFYLCAWSVLASETQYFGPGTRLLVL.

V gene TRBV5-1 combines with J gene TRBJ1-2, with 8 bases that match TRBD1. Germline values: CDR1 SGHRS, CDR2 YFSETQ. The CDR3 consists of 16 residues. The ends lost 4 bases at V and 4 bases at J; junction bases unmatched: 12. The chain's CDR3 is CASSPPSPQGAYGYTF. The DNA of the CDR3 is TGCGCCAGCAGCCCACCCTCCCCTCAGGGGGCCTATGGCTACACCTTC. Using reference TRBV5-1 and TRBJ1-2 for the parts outside the CDR3, the full variable domain is KAGVTQTPRYLIKTRGQQVTLSCSPISGHRSVSWYQQTPGQGLQFLFEYFSETQRNKGNFPGRFSGRQFSNSRSEMNVSTLELGDSALYLCASSPPSPQGAYGYTFGSGTRLTVV.

This clonotype came up a few times. The chain carries TRBV7-3 and TRBJ2-2; unclear D gene. Germline V gives CDR1 SGHTA, CDR2 FQGTGA. The CDR3 is 13 amino acids. The V and J ends lost 5 bases and 3 bases respectively, with 7 bases between them. In DNA, the CDR3 is TGTGCCAGCAGCCGGACCTACACCGGGGAGCTGTTTTTT. As protein: CASSRTYTGELFF. The entire variable domain, with the rest obtained from reference TRBV7-3 and TRBJ2-2, is as follows: GAGVSQTPSNKVTEKGKYVELRCDPISGHTALYWYRQSLGQGPEFLIYFQGTGAADDSGLPNDRFFAVRPEGSVSTLKIQRTERGDSAVYLCASSRTYTGELFFGEGSRLTVL.

This chain joins TRBV12-3 or TRBV12-4 and TRBJ2-5; 8 bases are a match to TRBD2. CDR3 size: 15 residues. V lost 5 bases and J lost 5; bases outside the gene matches: 10. The CDR3 sequence is CASSGGLVLRETQYF. The CDR3 nucleotides read TGTGCCAGCAGTGGGGGACTAGTTTTGAGGGAGACCCAGTACTTC.

This chain uses TRBV27 with TRBJ2-5; D may match TRBD1 or TRBD2 (6 bases each). Trimming removed 6 bases at V and 4 bases at J, with 21 bases between. The length of the CDR3 is 16 residues. CDR1 MNHEY and CDR2 SMNVEV come from the germline V gene (reference sequence). CDR3 protein: CASSSMRRGDGETQYF. The CDR3 region has the DNA TGTGCCAGCAGCTCCATGCGTAGGGGGGACGGAGAGACCCAGTACTTC.

This rearrangement joins TRBV21-1 to TRBJ2-5; TRBD2 is the table's D call and was not checked against the DNA. TRBV21-1 is flagged as a pseudogene. The CDR3 runs 14 residues. As DNA, the CDR3 is TGTGCCAGCAGCAAAGGAGGAGGGCCCGAGACCCAGTACTTC. This sequence encodes CASSKGGGPETQYF.

The chain joins TRBV12-3 or TRBV12-4 to TRBJ1-2; 7 nucleotides line up with TRBD1. This CDR3 is built from 15 residues. V shed 6 bases, J shed 5 bases, and the junction held 12 bases outside the gene matches. The CDR3 DNA is TGTGCCAGCAGCTTCTACGGGACAGAAAAATATGGCTACACCTTC. Protein product: CASSFYGTEKYGYTF.

The chain is built from TRBV5-1 and TRBJ2-5; D is perhaps TRBD1 (5 bases). Trimming cost V 5 bases and J 2 bases, with 13 bases left between them. Germline V gene data show CDR1 as SGHRS and CDR2 as YFSETQ. This CDR3 is 14 amino acids long. The CDR3 loop is CASRPLGPQETQYF. Here the CDR3 DNA reads TGCGCCAGCAGACCCTTGGGGCCTCAAGAGACCCAGTACTTC.

This clonotype was counted only a few times. The V and J genes are TRBV6-1 and TRBJ1-5; TRBD1 agrees at 8 bases. J gave up 2 bases and V 5 bases, and 8 bases lay outside the gene matches. Per the germline V gene, CDR1 is MNHNS and CDR2 is SASEGT. The CDR3 sequence is 16 residues long. The CDR3 bases are TGTGCCAGCAGTCTGCGGACAGGGTTCGGCAATCAGCCCCAGCATTTT. Translation gives CASSLRTGFGNQPQHF.

J is TRBJ2-5 and V is TRBV29-1, with 8 bases fitting TRBD1. Germline V lookup: CDR1 SQVTM, CDR2 ANQGSEA. Losses at the gene ends were 7 bases for V and 4 bases for J; bases not matched to a gene: 5. The CDR3 covers 12 residues. The CDR3 protein is CSARQGLETQYF. The CDR3 region has the DNA TGCAGCGCCCGACAGGGGTTAGAGACCCAGTACTTC. Together with reference TRBV29-1 and TRBJ2-5, the CDR3 gives the full variable domain: SAVISQKPSRDICQRGTSLTIQCQVDSQVTMMFWYRQQPGQSLTLIATANQGSEATYESGFVIDKFPISRPNLTFSTLTVSNMSPEDSSIYLCSARQGLETQYFGPGTRLLVL.

CDR3 DNA: TGTGCCAGCAGCCGTAACAGGGGAATCCAAGAGACCCAGTACTTC. It codes for CASSRNRGIQETQYF. The rearrangement links TRBV6-1 to TRBJ2-5; 7 bases line up with TRBD1. Germline V gene data show CDR1 as MNHNS and CDR2 as SASEGT. Trimming took 6 bases from V and 1 from J; bases not matched to a gene: 8. The CDR3 has 15 residues.

The chain couples TRBV23-1 to TRBJ2-5; D gene ambiguous. TRBV23-1 is an ORF, with its function uncertain. V was trimmed by 7 bases and J by 5 bases, leaving 5 bases between them. This CDR3 is 10 amino acids long. CDR3 loop: CASIPETQYF. In DNA, the CDR3 is TGCGCCAGCATCCCGGAGACCCAGTACTTC.

This clonotype came up a few times. This rearrangement joins TRBV6-5 to TRBJ1-2; 10 positions agree with TRBD1. The ends lost 0 bases at V and 8 bases at J; junction bases unmatched: 6. Germline-derived CDR1 and CDR2 are MNHEY and SVGAGI. The CDR3 runs to 15 residues. CDR3 protein: CASSYSTGGIKGYTF. For the CDR3, the DNA is TGTGCCAGCAGTTACTCGACAGGGGGCATCAAGGGCTACACCTTC.

The J gene is TRBJ1-5, the V gene TRBV20-1; a possible D gene is TRBD1 (5 bases). Trimming took 4 bases from V and 0 from J, leaving 13 bases between them. CDR1 and CDR2 from the germline V gene are DFQATT and SNEGSKA (reference sequence). This CDR3 region has 15 residues. CDR3 sequence reads: CSATTDTYSNQPQHF. The DNA for the CDR3 is TGCAGTGCTACTACGGACACTTATAGCAATCAGCCCCAGCATTTT.

This sequence joins TRBV5-1 and TRBJ2-3; 16 bases align to TRBD2. This CDR3 region has 17 residues. The germline V gene encodes CDR1 SGHRS and CDR2 YFSETQ. Trimming removed 3 bases from V and 8 bases from J; junction bases left unmatched: 9. The CDR3 DNA reads as TGCGCCAGCAGCTCCGGGACTAGCGGGGGGGCCTCTAGTACGCAGTATTTT. It yields the protein CASSSGTSGGASSTQYF.

This sequence joins TRBV29-1 and TRBJ1-3; 10 nucleotides match TRBD1. This CDR3 comprises 13 residues. V was pared by 4 bases and J by 4 bases, with 1 base of the junction left unmatched. Looked up from germline, CDR1 is SQVTM and CDR2 is ANQGSEA. The chain's CDR3 is CSVGQGAGNTIYF. The CDR3 DNA reads TGCAGCGTTGGACAGGGGGCGGGAAACACCATATATTTT.

This clonotype appeared a few times. The CDR3 loop reads CASSIGLRNADTQYF. The CDR3 region has the DNA TGTGCCAGTAGTATCGGGCTAAGGAACGCAGATACGCAGTATTTT. The chain is built from TRBV19 and TRBJ2-3, with unresolved D. The ends were cut back, 3 bases at V and 4 bases at J, with 14 bases in the middle. CDR1 LNHDA and CDR2 SQIVND come from the germline V gene (reference sequence). The CDR3 contains 15 residues. Combining the CDR3 with reference TRBV19 and TRBJ2-3 gives the whole variable domain DGGITQSPKYLFRKEGQNVTLSCEQNLNHDAMYWYRQDPGQGLRLIYYSQIVNDFQKGDIAEGYSVSREKKESFPLTVTSAQKNPTAFYLCASSIGLRNADTQYFGPGTRLTVL.

The chain is built from TRBV6-4 and TRBJ1-6, with 10 positions matching TRBD1. CDR3 length: 17 residues. V lost 8 bases to trimming and J lost 5 bases; unmatched junction nucleotides: 12. Germline values: CDR1 MRHNA, CDR2 SNTAGT. CDR3 loop: CASRREGTGANNSPLHF. The CDR3, as DNA: TGTGCCAGCCGCCGGGAAGGGACAGGGGCGAATAATTCACCCCTCCACTTT.

This clonotype has a handful of counts. This chain connects TRBV20-1 to TRBJ1-3, with D possibly being TRBD1 (6 bases). Per germline, CDR1 DFQATT and CDR2 SNEGSKA (reference sequence). This CDR3 contains 18 residues. Trimming left V 3 bases short and J 0 bases short, with 21 bases between. In DNA form, the CDR3 reads TGCAGTGCTAGGAAGGGGGGTTGGTTGGGGAGCTCTGGAAACACCATATATTTT. It is translated as CSARKGGWLGSSGNTIYF.

CDR3 in amino acids: CAWSRPDRGQEQYF. CDR3 coding DNA: TGTGCCTGGAGTCGTCCGGACAGGGGGCAAGAGCAGTACTTC. The chain couples TRBV30 to TRBJ2-7; 11 bases align to TRBD1. This CDR3 region has 14 residues. Looked up from germline, CDR1 is GTSNPN and CDR2 is SVGIG (reference sequence). V dropped 2 bases and J dropped 7; count of bases not matched to a gene: 7.

This chain uses TRBV7-8 with TRBJ2-5, with D possibly being TRBD2 (6 bases). This CDR3 has 15 amino acids. The germline V gene has CDR1 SGHVS and CDR2 FQNEAQ. Trimming removed 0 bases at V and 4 bases at J, with 12 bases between. CDR3 DNA sequence: TGTGCCAGCAGCTTAGCGCCCGGAGGGGCAGAGACCCAGTACTTC. It codes for CASSLAPGGAETQYF.